Listed below are T cell receptor beta chains from one sample, sequenced in a study of cytomegalovirus exposure and HLA in healthy donors. Profiling relied on immunoSEQ multiplex PCR, and the TCRdb table lists in-frame clones only, not all of them. The top ten hold about 2.5% of the sample, which has more than 150,000 clones, around 80% seen once. Sequenced sample: PBMCs. All receptors derive from a young woman in good health and CMV-seropositive. Each CDR3 is given with its conserved first and last residue. Each record gives: CDR3 DNA, CDR3 protein, J gene, clone size, V gene, D gene. A D gene is named only where the DNA matches it firmly. Clone size appears in some rows only: once, few, many, or a class for an expanded clone.

TGTGCCAGCAGCGCTCGGACTAGCGGGAGACCTGGGGCCAACGGCCTGACTTTC | CASSARTSGRPGANGLTF | TRBJ2-6 | - | TRBV9 | TRBD2
TGCGCCAGCAGCCAAGCTCGGACAGTTTTCGTCTACAATGAGCAGTTCTTC | CASSQARTVFVYNEQFF | TRBJ2-1 | few | TRBV4-3 | -
TGTGCCAGCACTCTAGCAAGGTGGCAAGAGACCCAGTACTTC | CASTLARWQETQYF | TRBJ2-5 | - | TRBV2 | -
TGTGCCAGCAGTCCCGACGGGTACCAAGAGACCCAGTACTTC | CASSPDGYQETQYF | TRBJ2-5 | few | TRBV6-6 | -
TGTGCCAGCAGCTTGCGGACAGGAGGCTACACCTTC | CASSLRTGGYTF | TRBJ1-2 | - | TRBV5-6 | TRBD1
TGTGCCAGCAGATGGGACAGGGTCGGAAACACCATATATTTT | CASRWDRVGNTIYF | TRBJ1-3 | - | TRBV28 | TRBD1
TGTGCCAGTGGTAGGGACTACCCTTCCTACGAGCAGTACTTC | CASGRDYPSYEQYF | TRBJ2-7 | - | TRBV28 | TRBD2
TGTGCCAGCAGTCAGGGACAGAGCTACGAGCAGTACTTC | CASSQGQSYEQYF | TRBJ2-7 | - | TRBV27 | TRBD1
TGTGCCAGCAGACAGGGGAAGACTGAAGCTTTCTTT | CASRQGKTEAFF | TRBJ1-1 | few | TRBV4-2 | TRBD1
TGCGCCAGCAGCCGACAGGGGACGGAGACCCAGTACTTC | CASSRQGTETQYF | TRBJ2-5 | - | TRBV4-1 | TRBD1
TGCGCCAGCAGCCAAAACCGACAGGGGGCGGGGGATACGCAGTATTTT | CASSQNRQGAGDTQYF | TRBJ2-3 | - | TRBV4-3 | TRBD1
TGCGCCAGCAGCCGAGGACCTTCAGGGGGCTTAGGGGGCTACACCTTC | CASSRGPSGGLGGYTF | TRBJ1-2 | - | TRBV4-1 | TRBD1
TGTGCCAGCAGTCGCTCGGGACAGGGGGCGAAGACCCAGTACTTC | CASSRSGQGAKTQYF | TRBJ2-5 | - | TRBV6-6 | TRBD1
TGTGCCAGCAGTCTTGGGACAGAAGAGACCCAGTACTTC | CASSLGTEETQYF | TRBJ2-5 | - | TRBV6-5 | TRBD1
TGCGCCAGCAGCCAAGACGTCTACTCTGGAAACACCATATATTTT | CASSQDVYSGNTIYF | TRBJ1-3 | - | TRBV4-3 | -
TGTGCCAGCAGTGAAGAGGGGGGAGGGAGCTACGAGCAGTACTTC | CASSEEGGGSYEQYF | TRBJ2-7 | - | TRBV2 | -
TGTGCCAGCTCACCCCTCCCGCAGGGGGCTGATCAGCCCCAGCATTTT | CASSPLPQGADQPQHF | TRBJ1-5 | once | TRBV18 | TRBD1
TGTGCCAGCAGTAAGCGCAGCGGGGCGGGGTCGTATACGCAGTATTTT | CASSKRSGAGSYTQYF | TRBJ2-3 | - | TRBV28 | TRBD2
TGCGCCAGCAGCCGGACTAGCGGGGGGTTCTACCATGAGCAGTTCTTC | CASSRTSGGFYHEQFF | TRBJ2-1 | few | TRBV5-1 | TRBD2
TGTGCCAGCAGCTTATATCCTCGCGAACCCGGGGAGCTGTTTTTT | CASSLYPREPGELFF | TRBJ2-2 | few | TRBV13 | -
TGTGCCAGCTCACCACCTAGAGACACCTCCTACGAGCAGTACTTC | CASSPPRDTSYEQYF | TRBJ2-7 | - | TRBV18 | -
TGTGCCAGCAGCGTAGCTCGAGCGGGGGACGGGAATGAGCAGTTCTTC | CASSVARAGDGNEQFF | TRBJ2-1 | - | TRBV9 | TRBD2
TGTGCCAGCTCAGCGGTGGGGCCGACCTCATCTGGAAACACCATATATTTT | CASSAVGPTSSGNTIYF | TRBJ1-3 | - | TRBV18 | -
TGTGCCAGCAGTTACGGGCACCCTGGGAATCAGCCCCAGCATTTT | CASSYGHPGNQPQHF | TRBJ1-5 | - | TRBV6-5 | -
TGTGCCAGCAGTGAAAGAATAAAACCGGGACAAAACTACGAGCAGTACTTC | CASSERIKPGQNYEQYF | TRBJ2-7 | once | TRBV25-1 | -
TGTGCCAGCAGCTTAGTGCAAGGGGGAATGTCCTACGAGCAGTACTTC | CASSLVQGGMSYEQYF | TRBJ2-7 | - | TRBV7-2 | -
TGTGCCCTAGGGGCGGCGGGGGGGGCAGATACGCAGTATTTT | CALGAAGGADTQYF | TRBJ2-3 | few | TRBV28 | TRBD2
TGTGCTAGCAGTATCCGACAGGGGCGGACCCCCGAGCAGTACTTC | CASSIRQGRTPEQYF | TRBJ2-7 | - | TRBV28 | TRBD1
TGTGCCAGCAGCTTTATCTCGGGACTTCACACAGATACGCAGTATTTT | CASSFISGLHTDTQYF | TRBJ2-3 | - | TRBV11-2 | -
TGCGCCAGCAGCCAAGTCCCCTCCGGGGGGCAAGAGACCCAGTACTTC | CASSQVPSGGQETQYF | TRBJ2-5 | - | TRBV4-3 | TRBD2
TGTGCCAGCAGTTTAAGTTCGGCCCCGGGTACCGGGGAGCTGTTTTTT | CASSLSSAPGTGELFF | TRBJ2-2 | - | TRBV27 | -
TGTGCCAGCAGCTTATCCTACGCCGCGGATACGCAGTATTTT | CASSLSYAADTQYF | TRBJ2-3 | - | TRBV7-2 | -
TGTTCCAGCAGCTTAACCTCGGTCTCGTTTAATTCACCCCTCCACTTT | CSSSLTSVSFNSPLHF | TRBJ1-6 | - | TRBV7-9 | -
TGCGCCAGCAGCGACCCTGGACAGGCGCTCAATGAGCAGTTCTTC | CASSDPGQALNEQFF | TRBJ2-1 | few | TRBV5-1 | TRBD1
TGCGCCAGCAGTCGCGGGGGACCCGAGGGCTACACCTTC | CASSRGGPEGYTF | TRBJ1-2 | - | TRBV5-1 | -
TGTGCCACCAGCAGAGAGCGGGCGGGGGGACAAAACATTCAGTACTTC | CATSRERAGGQNIQYF | TRBJ2-4 | - | TRBV15 | TRBD2
TGTGCCAGCCTTAGAATAGCGGGGGGTACCCAAGAGACCCAGTACTTC | CASLRIAGGTQETQYF | TRBJ2-5 | - | TRBV5-4 | TRBD2
TGTGCCAGCTCACCACAAGACAGGGGTGCAACTAATGAAAAACTGTTTTTT | CASSPQDRGATNEKLFF | TRBJ1-4 | - | TRBV18 | TRBD1
TGTGCCAGCGGTCACAGGGGTCAAGAGACCCAGTACTTC | CASGHRGQETQYF | TRBJ2-5 | - | TRBV7-8 | TRBD1
TGTGCCAGCACCTCTACCGTGGGGAGGCGGAAGGCCAAAAACATTCAGTACTTC | CASTSTVGRRKAKNIQYF | TRBJ2-4 | once | TRBV28 | -
TGCAGCGTTGGGGACAGGGCCGGCTACACCTTC | CSVGDRAGYTF | TRBJ1-2 | - | TRBV29-1 | TRBD1
TGTGCCAGCAGCCTATCGGGGGGGCGGGATAATTCACCCCTCCACTTT | CASSLSGGRDNSPLHF | TRBJ1-6 | - | TRBV28 | -
TGTGCCAGTTTAAACAGGGTGGGGAGTTCAACTAATGAAAAACTGTTTTTT | CASLNRVGSSTNEKLFF | TRBJ1-4 | - | TRBV19 | -
TGTGCCAGTAGTATGATGGGACAGCGAGTGGAGACCCAGTACTTC | CASSMMGQRVETQYF | TRBJ2-5 | - | TRBV19 | TRBD1
TGTGCCAGCTACGGACAGGCCAATCAGCCCCAGCATTTT | CASYGQANQPQHF | TRBJ1-5 | - | TRBV28 | TRBD1
TGTGCCAGCAGTTCGGACAGGGTGGGCTACGAGCAGTACTTC | CASSSDRVGYEQYF | TRBJ2-7 | once | TRBV6-5 | TRBD1
TGCGCCAGCAGCTTAACAGGGGGCGTAGCAGATACGCAGTATTTT | CASSLTGGVADTQYF | TRBJ2-3 | - | TRBV5-1 | TRBD1
TGTGCCAGCAGTTTATGGACTAGCGGTATCTACAATGAGCAGTTCTTC | CASSLWTSGIYNEQFF | TRBJ2-1 | - | TRBV28 | TRBD2
TGTGCCAGCACCGGGGGACCAGGTGAGCAGTTCTTC | CASTGGPGEQFF | TRBJ2-1 | once | TRBV5-6 | -
TGTGCCAGTAGTATTATAGGACAGCTGAACACTGAAGCTTTCTTT | CASSIIGQLNTEAFF | TRBJ1-1 | - | TRBV19 | -
TGTGCCAGCAGCTTATACAGGGGGCGTTTACTGGGGGATACGCAGTATTTT | CASSLYRGRLLGDTQYF | TRBJ2-3 | - | TRBV7-2 | TRBD1
TGTGCCAGCAGCCCCGGACTAGCGGGGGGACAAGAGACCCAGTACTTC | CASSPGLAGGQETQYF | TRBJ2-5 | - | TRBV11-1 | TRBD2
TGTGCCAGCAGCGTAGCGCAGGGCACCGGGGAGCTGTTTTTT | CASSVAQGTGELFF | TRBJ2-2 | many | TRBV9 | -
TGTGCCAGCAGGGGTGGGACCGGGAGCTCCTACGAGCAGTACTTC | CASRGGTGSSYEQYF | TRBJ2-7 | - | TRBV28 | -
TGTGCCAGCAGCTCCCGGACAGGGGATAATGAGCAGTTCTTC | CASSSRTGDNEQFF | TRBJ2-1 | - | TRBV11-2 | TRBD1
TGTGCCAGCAGCTTAGGGCTTCACAATGAGCAGTTCTTC | CASSLGLHNEQFF | TRBJ2-1 | - | TRBV7-2 | -